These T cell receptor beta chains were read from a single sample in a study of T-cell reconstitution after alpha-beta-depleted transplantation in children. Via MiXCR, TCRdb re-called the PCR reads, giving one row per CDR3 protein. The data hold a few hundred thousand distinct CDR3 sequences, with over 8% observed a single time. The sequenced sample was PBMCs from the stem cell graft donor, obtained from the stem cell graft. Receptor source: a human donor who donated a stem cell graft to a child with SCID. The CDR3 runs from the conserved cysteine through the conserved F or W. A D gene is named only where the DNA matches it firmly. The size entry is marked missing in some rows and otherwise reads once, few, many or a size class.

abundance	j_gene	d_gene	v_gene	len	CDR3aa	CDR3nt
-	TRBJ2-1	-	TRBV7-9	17	CASSLGDFHSSYNEQFF	TGTGCCAGCAGCTTAGGGGACTTCCACAGCTCCTACAATGAGCAGTTCTTC
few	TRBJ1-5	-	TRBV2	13	CASKGESNQPQHF	TGTGCCAGCAAGGGAGAGAGCAATCAGCCCCAGCATTTT
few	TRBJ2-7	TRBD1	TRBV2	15	CATSGQGALLYEQYF	TGTGCCACCTCGGGACAGGGGGCATTACTGTACGAGCAGTACTTC
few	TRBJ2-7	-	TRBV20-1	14	CSALKGDFSYEQYF	TGCAGTGCGCTAAAAGGGGACTTCTCCTACGAGCAGTACTTC
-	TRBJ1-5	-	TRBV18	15	CASSPTQASNQPQHF	TGTGCCAGCTCACCAACACAAGCCAGCAATCAGCCCCAGCATTTT
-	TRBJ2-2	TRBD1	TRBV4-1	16	CASSRPDRGNTGELFF	TGCGCCAGCAGCCGCCCCGACAGGGGGAACACCGGGGAGCTGTTTTTT
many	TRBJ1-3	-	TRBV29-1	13	CSVEGEPGNTIYF	TGCAGCGTTGAGGGGGAACCTGGAAACACCATATATTTT
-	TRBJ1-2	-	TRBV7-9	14	CASSLAGTVEGYTF	TGTGCCAGCAGCTTAGCTGGGACGGTGGAAGGCTACACCTTC
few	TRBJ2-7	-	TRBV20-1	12	CSARDTSYEQYF	TGCAGTGCTAGGGACACCTCCTACGAGCAGTACTTC
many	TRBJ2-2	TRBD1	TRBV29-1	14	CSVVGGANTGELFF	TGCAGCGTTGTAGGGGGCGCGAACACCGGGGAGCTGTTTTTT
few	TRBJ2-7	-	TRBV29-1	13	CSVLTDRSYEQYF	TGCAGCGTCTTGACAGACCGCTCCTACGAGCAGTACTTC
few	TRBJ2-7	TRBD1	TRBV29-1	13	CSVEEGTGVEQYF	TGCAGCGTTGAAGAAGGGACAGGAGTCGAGCAGTACTTC
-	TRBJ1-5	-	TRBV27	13	CASSRSPDQPQHF	TGTGCCAGCAGTCGGTCTCCGGATCAGCCCCAGCATTTT